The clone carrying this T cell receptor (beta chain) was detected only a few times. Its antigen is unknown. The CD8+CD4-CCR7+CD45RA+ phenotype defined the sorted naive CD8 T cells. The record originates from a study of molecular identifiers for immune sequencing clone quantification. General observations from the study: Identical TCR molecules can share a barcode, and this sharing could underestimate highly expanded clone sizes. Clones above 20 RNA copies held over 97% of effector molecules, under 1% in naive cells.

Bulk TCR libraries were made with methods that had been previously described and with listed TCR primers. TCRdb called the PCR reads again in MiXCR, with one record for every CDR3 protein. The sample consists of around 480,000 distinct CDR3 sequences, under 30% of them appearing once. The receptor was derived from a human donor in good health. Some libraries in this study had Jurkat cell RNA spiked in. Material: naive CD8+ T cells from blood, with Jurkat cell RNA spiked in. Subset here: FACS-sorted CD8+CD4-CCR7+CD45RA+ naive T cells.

The DNA of the CDR3 is TGTGCCAGCAGCTTCGGGTGGGGGATGAACACTGAAGCTTTCTTT. Translated, it gives CASSFGWGMNTEAFF. This rearrangement joins TRBV7-9 to TRBJ1-1; D is perhaps TRBD1 (5 bases). Trimming removed 3 bases at V and 0 bases at J, with 11 bases between. Germline CDR1 and CDR2: SEHNR and FQNEAQ (reference sequence). There are 15 residues in the CDR3. Drawing the rest from reference TRBV7-9 and TRBJ1-1, the complete variable domain is DTGVSQNPRHKITKRGQNVTFRCDPISEHNRLYWYRQTLGQGPEFLTYFQNEAQLEKSRLLSDRFSAERPKGSFSTLEIQRTEQGDSAMYLCASSFGWGMNTEAFFGQGTRLTVV.